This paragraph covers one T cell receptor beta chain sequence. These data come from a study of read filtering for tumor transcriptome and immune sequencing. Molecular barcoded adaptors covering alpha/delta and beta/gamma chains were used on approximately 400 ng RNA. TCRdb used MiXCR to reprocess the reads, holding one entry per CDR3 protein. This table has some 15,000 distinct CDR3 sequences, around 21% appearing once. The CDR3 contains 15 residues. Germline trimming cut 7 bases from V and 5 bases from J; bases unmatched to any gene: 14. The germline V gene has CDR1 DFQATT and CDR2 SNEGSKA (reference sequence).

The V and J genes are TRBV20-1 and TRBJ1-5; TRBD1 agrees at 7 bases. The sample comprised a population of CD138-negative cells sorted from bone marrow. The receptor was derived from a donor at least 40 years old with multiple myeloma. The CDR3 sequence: CSVSPAGGRYQPQHF. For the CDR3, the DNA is TGCAGTGTGTCCCCTGCAGGGGGAAGGTATCAGCCCCAGCATTTT.